The 23 T cell receptor beta chains in this list originate from one sample, sequenced in a study of regulatory T cells in long-lasting Graves disease. For TCR beta, libraries came from iRepertoire HTBI primers and Arm-PCR of CDR3 regions. TCRdb processed the multiplex PCR reads anew with MiXCR; each CDR3 protein has one entry. The table includes about 350,000 distinct CDR3 sequences, around 15% detected once. Time point given: newly diagnosed GD, antithyroid drugs for less than 3 months. With RNA extracted from PBMCs as input, the TCR library was made. These data also formed part of another study, on T cells in Graves' hyperthyroidism and ophthalmopathy.

The specimen was peripheral blood mononuclear cells (PBMCs), collected at new diagnosis, from a patient treated with antithyroid drugs. These receptors were obtained from a woman aged 18-35 years with Graves disease.

The gene calls are TRBV27 and TRBJ2-7, with D unresolved. Trimming took off 3 bases at V and 0 bases at J, with 9 bases between the two ends. The CDR3 is 14 residues long. Looked up from germline, CDR1 is MNHEY and CDR2 is SMNVEV (reference sequence). CDR3 in DNA: TGTGCCAGCAGTTTCTCTCCCGACTCCTACGAGCAGTACTTC. Amino acid sequence: CASSFSPDSYEQYF.

This clonotype was detected only a few times. This chain connects TRBV7-9 to TRBJ1-5; D ambiguous. The V end was cut by 5 bases, the J end by 11 bases, with 16 bases between. The CDR3 totals 13 residues. The germline V gene encodes CDR1 SEHNR and CDR2 FQNEAQ (reference sequence). This CDR3 reads CASSSPRGRAQHF. For the CDR3, the DNA is TGTGCCAGCAGCAGCCCGCGGGGTCGGGCCCAGCATTTT. The whole variable domain, remainder taken from reference TRBV7-9 and TRBJ1-5, is DTGVSQNPRHKITKRGQNVTFRCDPISEHNRLYWYRQTLGQGPEFLTYFQNEAQLEKSRLLSDRFSAERPKGSFSTLEIQRTEQGDSAMYLCASSSPRGRAQHFGDGTRLSIL.

This clonotype was detected only a few times. For the CDR3, the DNA is TGTGCCAGCAGCGTCGGGGGAGCGAACGGTGAGCAGTTCTTC. Amino acids: CASSVGGANGEQFF. The chain links TRBV9 to TRBJ2-1; maybe TRBD2 (6 bases). The CDR3 consists of 14 residues. The V and J ends lost 2 bases and 9 bases respectively, with 15 bases between them. The germline V gene encodes CDR1 SGDLS and CDR2 YYNGEE.

Ten or more counts support this clonotype. This chain links TRBV6-1 with TRBJ2-7; 9 bases line up with TRBD1. With 5 bases clipped from V and 6 bases from J, the junction kept 14 bases outside the gene matches. The V gene's germline CDR1 is MNHNS and CDR2 SASEGT. This CDR3 region has 16 residues. DNA for the CDR3: TGTGCCAGCAGTCCCCGGGTGGGGACAGGGTCGGGCGAGCAGTACTTC. The encoded protein is CASSPRVGTGSGEQYF.

This clonotype was seen at least ten times. The J gene is TRBJ2-3, the V gene TRBV2, with D maybe TRBD1 (6 bases). This CDR3 is built from 14 residues. V gave up 5 bases and J gave up 2 bases, with 11 bases separating them. In germline, CDR1 is SNHLY, CDR2 FYNNEI. CDR3 in amino acids: CASSRTVDTDTQYF. As DNA, the CDR3 is TGTGCCAGCAGTCGGACAGTCGACACAGATACGCAGTATTTT.

The table lists this clonotype with many counts. V usage is TRBV7-2 and J usage is TRBJ2-2; TRBD1 agrees at 7 bases. The J segment lost 2 bases and the V segment lost 6 bases, leaving 12 bases of the junction unmatched. The germline CDR1 and CDR2 sequences are SGHTA and FQGNSA. The CDR3 length is 17 residues. CDR3 amino acids: CASSLPPGTANTGELFF. CDR3 nucleotide sequence: TGTGCCAGCAGTCTTCCCCCCGGGACAGCAAACACCGGGGAGCTGTTTTTT. The complete variable domain, with remaining parts taken from reference TRBV7-2 and TRBJ2-2, reads GAGVSQSPSNKVTEKGKDVELRCDPISGHTALYWYRQSLGQGLEFLIYFQGNSAPDKSGLPSDRFSAERTGGSVSTLTIQRTQQEDSAVYLCASSLPPGTANTGELFFGEGSRLTVL.

The sample holds many counts of this clonotype. This rearrangement joins TRBV12-3 or TRBV12-4 to TRBJ2-5; 10 bases are shared with TRBD2. The V segment lost 5 bases and the J segment 3 bases; nucleotides outside the gene matches: 3. The CDR3 runs to 14 residues. Here the CDR3 DNA reads TGTGCCAGCAGTATTAGCGGGAGGAAAGAGACCCAGTACTTC. This gives the protein CASSISGRKETQYF.

J is TRBJ2-2 and V is TRBV7-3; TRBD1 aligns across 7 bases. The length of the CDR3 is 14 residues. Losses at the gene ends were 10 bases for V and 6 bases for J; bases not matched to a gene: 11. The germline V gene encodes CDR1 SGHTA and CDR2 FQGTGA. The CDR3 nucleotides read TGTGCCACCATGAGACAGGGTGGGGCCGGGGAGCTGTTTTTT. It translates to CATMRQGGAGELFF.

V is TRBV9 and J is TRBJ1-2, with no clear D. The CDR3 has 16 residues. V lost 0 bases, J lost 1 base, and 13 bases lay in between. The germline CDR1 and CDR2 sequences are SGDLS and YYNGEE. The CDR3 reads CASSVDVAVSNYGYTF. The DNA of the CDR3 is TGTGCCAGCAGCGTAGATGTGGCAGTGAGTAACTATGGCTACACCTTC.

This clonotype has a handful of counts. The CDR3 DNA reads TGTGCCAGCAGTGAGATGGCCCGAGGTAATGAAAAACTGTTTTTT. It codes for CASSEMARGNEKLFF. The J gene is TRBJ1-4, the V gene TRBV2; D call uncertain. Trimming removed 3 bases at V and 4 bases at J, with 12 bases between. This CDR3 contains 15 residues. Germline CDR1 reads SNHLY; CDR2 reads FYNNEI.

The sample holds many counts of this clonotype. The V call is TRBV20-1, the J call TRBJ2-3; 9 nucleotides line up with TRBD2. The CDR3 spans 15 residues. CDR1 is DFQATT, CDR2 SNEGSKA, per germline (reference sequence). V shed 3 bases, J shed 4 bases, and the junction held 8 bases outside the gene matches. DNA of the CDR3: TGCAGTGCTAGTCGTGCGCGGGGGGGACCAGATACGCAGTATTTT. This translates into CSASRARGGPDTQYF.

Many counts were recorded for this clonotype. V is TRBV2 and J is TRBJ1-5; D not certain. Germline assignment: CDR1 SNHLY and CDR2 FYNNEI. The V end was cut by 6 bases, the J end by 5 bases, with 8 bases between. CDR3 length: 12 amino acids. The CDR3 sequence is CASRASDQPQHF. As DNA, the CDR3 is TGTGCCAGCAGGGCGAGCGATCAGCCCCAGCATTTT.

This clonotype was seen a few times. The rearrangement links TRBV4-2 to TRBJ2-3; D ambiguous. Germline CDR1 and CDR2: LGHNA and YNFKEQ. V lost 1 base to trimming and J lost 4 bases, with 9 bases between them. The CDR3 totals 14 residues. The CDR3 coding sequence is TGTGCCAGCAGCCAAGTCCCCAGCGCAGATACGCAGTATTTT. Its translation is CASSQVPSADTQYF.

This clonotype was detected ten times or more. The CDR3 region is CASSLWPIQYF. The DNA of the CDR3 is TGTGCCAGCAGTTTATGGCCGATCCAGTACTTC. This chain connects TRBV12-3 or TRBV12-4 to TRBJ2-5; no firm D call. The CDR3 contains 11 residues. V lost 2 bases and J lost 10, with 8 bases in between.

This clonotype was recorded at least ten times. The CDR3: CAWSVEGIYGYTF. In DNA form, the CDR3 reads TGTGCCTGGAGTGTGGAAGGGATCTATGGCTACACCTTC. V gene TRBV30 combines with J gene TRBJ1-2; D ambiguous. The CDR3 extends over 13 amino acids. Germline CDR1 is GTSNPN and CDR2 is SVGIG (reference sequence). V lost 0 bases and J lost 4, with 9 bases in between. Drawing the rest from reference TRBV30 and TRBJ1-2, the complete variable domain is SQTIHQWPATLVQPVGSPLSLECTVEGTSNPNLYWYRQAAGRGLQLLFYSVGIGQISSEVPQNLSASRPQDRQFILSSKKLLLSDSGFYLCAWSVEGIYGYTFGSGTRLTVV.

This clonotype was picked up many times. This chain uses TRBV6-2 or TRBV6-3 with TRBJ2-3; D is unclear. Germline CDR1 MNHEY, CDR2 SVGEGT. The CDR3 contains 14 residues. With 4 bases removed from V and 2 bases from J, the gap between germline ends came to 10 bases. The CDR3 region is CASSWASITDTQYF. The CDR3, as DNA: TGTGCCAGCAGTTGGGCCAGCATCACAGATACGCAGTATTTT.

This clonotype has ten or more counts. The rearrangement joins TRBV18 to TRBJ2-1; D gene uncertain. With 6 bases removed from V and 5 bases from J, the gap between germline ends came to 2 bases. CDR3 size: 10 residues. CDR1 and CDR2 (germline): KGHSH, LQKENI. The CDR3 DNA reads as TGTGCCAGCTCTAACAATGAGCAGTTCTTC. Amino acid sequence: CASSNNEQFF.

This clonotype was detected a few times. The rearrangement joins TRBV6-5 to TRBJ1-1; TRBD1 aligns across 7 bases. J lost 9 bases, V lost 4 bases, and 8 bases had no gene match. The CDR3 loop spans 13 amino acids. Germline V CDR1 and CDR2: MNHEY, SVGAGI. CDR3 in amino acids: CASSSRQGWKAFF. The CDR3 nucleotides are TGTGCCAGCAGTTCGAGACAGGGATGGAAAGCTTTCTTT.

The J gene is TRBJ2-3, the V gene TRBV7-9; D ambiguous. The CDR3 is 13 residues long. V lost 4 bases to trimming and J lost 6 bases, with 11 bases between them. Germline CDR1 and CDR2: SEHNR and FQNEAQ (reference sequence). Here the CDR3 reads CASSSTDGDTQYF. Written as DNA, the CDR3 is TGTGCCAGCAGCTCCACGGATGGGGATACGCAGTATTTT.

There are many counts of this clonotype. V is TRBV6-5 and J is TRBJ1-1, with 8 bases fitting TRBD1. The CDR3 runs 13 residues. Germline assignment: CDR1 MNHEY and CDR2 SVGAGI. V lost 2 bases, J lost 8 bases, and 4 bases stayed unmatched. This CDR3 reads CASSYRQGSEAFF. CDR3 DNA: TGTGCCAGCAGTTACAGACAGGGGAGCGAAGCTTTCTTT.

This clonotype was found many times. This CDR3 reads CASSYSPSGSYPYEQYF. The CDR3 DNA reads as TGTGCCAGCAGTTACTCTCCTAGCGGGAGTTACCCCTACGAGCAGTACTTC. This chain links TRBV6-9 with TRBJ2-7; 10 bases are a match to TRBD2. CDR1 is MNHGY, CDR2 SVAAGI, per germline. V was clipped by 3 bases and J by 2 bases; unmatched bases: 10. There are 17 residues in the CDR3.

This clonotype showed up many times. The chain combines TRBV5-1 with TRBJ2-7; the match to TRBD2 covers 7 bases. V dropped 4 bases and J dropped 2; count of bases not matched to a gene: 6. The CDR3 runs 14 residues. Germline values: CDR1 SGHRS, CDR2 YFSETQ. As DNA, the CDR3 is TGCGCCAGCAGCGAGGGAGCGGGGACCTACGAGCAGTACTTC. Protein: CASSEGAGTYEQYF.

The sample holds many counts of this clonotype. The chain recombines TRBV12-3 or TRBV12-4 with TRBJ1-2; D is perhaps TRBD1 (5 bases). Trimming left V 2 bases short and J 8 bases short, with 12 bases between. The CDR3 length is 13 residues. The CDR3 spells CASSLLGVSGYTF. The CDR3 DNA reads as TGTGCCAGCAGTTTATTGGGGGTGTCCGGCTACACCTTC.